Listed below are T cell receptor beta chains from one sample, sequenced in a study of blood T cell repertoires in COVID-19. Using immunoSEQ multiplex PCR, the repertoire was profiled, and TCRdb retains in-frame clones only, with some absent. The sample consists of fewer than 250,000 clones, approximately 86% of them appearing once. The sequenced material came from PBMCs or T cells enriched from blood (not recorded which). These receptors were taken from a middle-aged woman with acute COVID-19. CDR3s include the opening cysteine and the closing phenylalanine or tryptophan. Each record gives: clone size, J gene, D gene, V gene, CDR3 protein, CDR3 DNA. A D gene is named only where the DNA matches it firmly. Some rows have no size entry. The others give once, few or many, or a class for an expanded clone.

clone size: NA
J gene: TRBJ2-7
D gene: NA
V gene: TRBV3-1/TRBV3-2
CDR3 protein: CASSQAGLKDTSYEQYF
CDR3 DNA: TGTGCCAGCAGCCAAGCTGGTCTTAAGGACACCTCCTACGAGCAGTACTTC

clone size: NA
J gene: TRBJ2-1
D gene: TRBD2
V gene: TRBV27
CDR3 protein: CASSPAQASGSTDEQFF
CDR3 DNA: TGTGCCAGCAGCCCCGCCCAGGCTAGCGGGAGTACTGATGAGCAGTTCTTC

clone size: NA
J gene: TRBJ1-1
D gene: NA
V gene: TRBV18
CDR3 protein: CVSSPGWGRSTEAFF
CDR3 DNA: TGTGTCAGCTCACCGGGTTGGGGCAGGAGCACTGAAGCTTTCTTT

clone size: NA
J gene: TRBJ2-1
D gene: TRBD2
V gene: TRBV29-1
CDR3 protein: CSVGEGLASYNEQFF
CDR3 DNA: TGCAGCGTTGGGGAGGGACTAGCGAGCTACAATGAGCAGTTCTTC

clone size: NA
J gene: TRBJ2-7
D gene: NA
V gene: TRBV28
CDR3 protein: CASRPGTHYEQYF
CDR3 DNA: TGTGCCAGCAGGCCCGGGACACACTACGAGCAGTACTTC

clone size: NA
J gene: TRBJ2-5
D gene: NA
V gene: TRBV7-9
CDR3 protein: CASSIGQQETQYF
CDR3 DNA: TGTGCCAGCAGCATAGGACAGCAAGAGACCCAGTACTTC

clone size: NA
J gene: TRBJ2-1
D gene: NA
V gene: TRBV7-8
CDR3 protein: CASSQSWGLGYNEQFF
CDR3 DNA: TGTGCCAGCAGTCAGTCGTGGGGGCTAGGTTACAATGAGCAGTTCTTC

clone size: few
J gene: TRBJ2-2
D gene: TRBD1
V gene: TRBV7-9
CDR3 protein: CASSFDRGLAGTGELFF
CDR3 DNA: TGTGCCAGCAGCTTTGACAGGGGGCTAGCTGGCACCGGGGAGCTGTTTTTT

clone size: NA
J gene: TRBJ2-1
D gene: TRBD2
V gene: TRBV3-1/TRBV3-2
CDR3 protein: CASGRASYNEQFF
CDR3 DNA: TGTGCCAGCGGGAGGGCCTCCTACAATGAGCAGTTCTTC

clone size: NA
J gene: TRBJ2-1
D gene: TRBD2
V gene: TRBV7-2
CDR3 protein: CASSRTSGRASEQFF
CDR3 DNA: TGTGCCAGCAGCCGGACTAGCGGGAGGGCCAGTGAGCAGTTCTTC

clone size: NA
J gene: TRBJ2-3
D gene: NA
V gene: TRBV28
CDR3 protein: CASSFGTQYF
CDR3 DNA: TGTGCCAGCAGTTTCGGTACGCAGTATTTT

clone size: NA
J gene: TRBJ2-3
D gene: NA
V gene: TRBV7-6
CDR3 protein: CASSTGDTQYF
CDR3 DNA: TGTGCCAGCAGTACTGGAGATACGCAGTATTTT

clone size: NA
J gene: TRBJ1-5
D gene: TRBD1
V gene: TRBV7-2
CDR3 protein: CASSSPDRAQPQHF
CDR3 DNA: TGTGCCAGCAGCTCCCCGGACAGGGCTCAGCCCCAGCATTTT

clone size: NA
J gene: TRBJ1-1
D gene: NA
V gene: TRBV7-9
CDR3 protein: CASSLAGGRGNTEAFF
CDR3 DNA: TGTGCCAGCAGCTTAGCGGGGGGACGGGGGAACACTGAAGCTTTCTTT